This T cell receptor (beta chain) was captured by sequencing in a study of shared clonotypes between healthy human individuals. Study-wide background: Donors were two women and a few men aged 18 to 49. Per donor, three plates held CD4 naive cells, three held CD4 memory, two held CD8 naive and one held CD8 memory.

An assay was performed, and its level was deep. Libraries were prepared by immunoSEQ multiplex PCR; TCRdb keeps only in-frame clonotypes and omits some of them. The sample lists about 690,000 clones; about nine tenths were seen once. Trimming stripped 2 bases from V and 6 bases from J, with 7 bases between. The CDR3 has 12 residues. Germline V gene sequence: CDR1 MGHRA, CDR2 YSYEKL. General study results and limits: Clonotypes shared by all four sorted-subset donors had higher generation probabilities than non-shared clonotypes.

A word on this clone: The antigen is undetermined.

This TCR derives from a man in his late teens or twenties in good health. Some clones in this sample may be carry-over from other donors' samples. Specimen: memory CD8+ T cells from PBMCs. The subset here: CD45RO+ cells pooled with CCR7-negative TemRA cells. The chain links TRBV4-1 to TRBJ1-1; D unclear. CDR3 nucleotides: TGCGCCAGCAGCCAAAAACAATCTGAAGCTTTCTTT. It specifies CASSQKQSEAFF.